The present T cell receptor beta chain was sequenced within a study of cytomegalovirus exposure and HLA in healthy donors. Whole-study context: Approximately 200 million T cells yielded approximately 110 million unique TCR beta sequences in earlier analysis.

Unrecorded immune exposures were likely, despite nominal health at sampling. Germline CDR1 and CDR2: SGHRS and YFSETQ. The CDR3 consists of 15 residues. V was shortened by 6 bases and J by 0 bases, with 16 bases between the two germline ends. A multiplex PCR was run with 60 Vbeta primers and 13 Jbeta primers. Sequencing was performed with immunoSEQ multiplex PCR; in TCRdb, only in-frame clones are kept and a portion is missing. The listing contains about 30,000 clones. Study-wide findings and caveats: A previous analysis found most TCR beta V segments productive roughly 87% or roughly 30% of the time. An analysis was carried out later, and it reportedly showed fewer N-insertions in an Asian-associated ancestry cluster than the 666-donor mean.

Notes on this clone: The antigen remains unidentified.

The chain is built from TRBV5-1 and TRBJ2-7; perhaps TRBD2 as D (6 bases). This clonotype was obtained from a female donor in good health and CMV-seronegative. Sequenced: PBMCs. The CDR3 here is CASTWGGTSSYEQYF. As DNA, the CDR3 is TGCGCCAGCACCTGGGGAGGTACCTCCTCCTACGAGCAGTACTTC.